The present entry profiles one TCR beta chain with its context. Profiling relied on immunoSEQ multiplex PCR, and the TCRdb table lists in-frame clones only, not all of them. This table has a few hundred thousand clones, 80% to 90% appearing once. This specimen comes from a study of blood T cell repertoires in COVID-19. Study overall: Collection of acute and convalescent COVID-19 samples took place in the United States, Italy and Spain. T cells, B-cell-depleted T cells, or PBMCs supplied cDNA or gDNA.

Each participant's cohort was designated according to participant-reported clinical history. Two negative PCRs, clearance, or symptom resolution had been documented for recovered Cohort 3 donors. Trimming left V 0 bases short and J 4 bases short, with 10 bases between. Germline V gene sequence: CDR1 SGDLS, CDR2 YYNGEE. The CDR3 loop spans 14 amino acids. This chain uses TRBV9 with TRBJ1-2, with a tentative D call TRBD1 (6 bases). The TCR comes from a woman in her twenties or thirties who had recovered from COVID-19. Sequencing used PBMCs or T cells enriched from blood (not recorded which). The CDR3 coding sequence is TGTGCCAGCAGCGTAGGTCAGGACAGCTATGGCTACACCTTC. Amino acid sequence: CASSVGQDSYGYTF.